In its sample, the clone carrying this TCR beta chain was seen a few times. Its matching antigen is unknown. Per the germline V gene, CDR1 is PRHDT and CDR2 is FYEKMQ (reference sequence). The CDR3 has 15 residues. After removal of 5 bases from V and 3 bases from J, the junction contained 8 bases not matched to a gene. TCR beta CDR3 regions were amplified from RNA transcripts. The study used the HTBI primer set for a first-round RT-PCR of the TCR CDR3. TCRdb re-called the multiplex PCR reads with MiXCR, one entry per CDR3 protein. This sample has 750,000 to 950,000 distinct CDR3 sequences; approximately 40% occur once, and the top ten carry more than 7%. The entry originates in a study of T cells in Graves' hyperthyroidism and ophthalmopathy. Study observations and caveats: Ophthalmopathy and stable hyperthyroidism were told apart by a 13 V-J model.

This TCR was sampled from a young man with Graves' hyperthyroidism. Material for sequencing was blood. The chain combines TRBV13 with TRBJ2-7, with TRBD2 matching over 9 bases. CDR3 coding DNA: TGTGCCAGCAGCGAATCCGGGACTAGCCGCTACGAGCAGTACTTC. Amino acid sequence: CASSESGTSRYEQYF.